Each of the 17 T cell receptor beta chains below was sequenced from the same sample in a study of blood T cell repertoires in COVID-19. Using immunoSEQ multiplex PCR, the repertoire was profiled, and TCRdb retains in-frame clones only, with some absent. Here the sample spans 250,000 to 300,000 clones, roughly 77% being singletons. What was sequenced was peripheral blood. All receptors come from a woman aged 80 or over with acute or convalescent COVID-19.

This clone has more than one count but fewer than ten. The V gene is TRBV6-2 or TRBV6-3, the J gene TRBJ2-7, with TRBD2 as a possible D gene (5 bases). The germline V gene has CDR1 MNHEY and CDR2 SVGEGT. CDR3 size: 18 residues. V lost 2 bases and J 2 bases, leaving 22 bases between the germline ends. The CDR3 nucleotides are TGTGCCAGCAGTTACGGAGTAGGAGAGGGCAGGCCCACCTACGAGCAGTACTTC. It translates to CASSYGVGEGRPTYEQYF.

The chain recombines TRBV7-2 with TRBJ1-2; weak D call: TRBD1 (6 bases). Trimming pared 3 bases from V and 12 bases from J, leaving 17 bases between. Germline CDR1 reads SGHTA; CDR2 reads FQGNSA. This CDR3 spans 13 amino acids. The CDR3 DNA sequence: TGTGCCAGCAGCTTGTTCCTCGGACAGTCGGACACCTTC. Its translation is CASSLFLGQSDTF.

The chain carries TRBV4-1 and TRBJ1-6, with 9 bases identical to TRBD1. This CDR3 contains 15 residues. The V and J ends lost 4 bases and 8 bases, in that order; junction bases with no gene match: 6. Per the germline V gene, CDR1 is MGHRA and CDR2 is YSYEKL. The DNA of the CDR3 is TGCGCCAGCAGCCCCCAGGGACAGGGCTATTCACCCCTCCACTTT. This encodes CASSPQGQGYSPLHF.

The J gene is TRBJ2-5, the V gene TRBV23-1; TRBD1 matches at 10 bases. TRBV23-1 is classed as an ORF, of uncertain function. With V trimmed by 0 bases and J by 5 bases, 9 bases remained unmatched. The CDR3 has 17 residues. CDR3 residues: CASSQSMDRGIGETQYF. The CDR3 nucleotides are TGCGCCAGCAGTCAATCGATGGACAGGGGGATAGGGGAGACCCAGTACTTC.

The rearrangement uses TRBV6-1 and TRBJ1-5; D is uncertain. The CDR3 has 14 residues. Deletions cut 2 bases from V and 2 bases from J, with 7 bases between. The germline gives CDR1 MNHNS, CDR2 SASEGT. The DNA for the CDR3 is TGTGCCAGCAGTGAAAGTACAGGCAATCAGCCCCAGCATTTT. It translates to CASSESTGNQPQHF.

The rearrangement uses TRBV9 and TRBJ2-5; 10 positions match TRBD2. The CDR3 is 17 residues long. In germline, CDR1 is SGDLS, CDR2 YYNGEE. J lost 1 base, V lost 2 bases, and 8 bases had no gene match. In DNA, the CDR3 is TGTGCCAGCAGCGTGTCTAGCGGGAGTCTGGGCCAAGAGACCCAGTACTTC. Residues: CASSVSSGSLGQETQYF.

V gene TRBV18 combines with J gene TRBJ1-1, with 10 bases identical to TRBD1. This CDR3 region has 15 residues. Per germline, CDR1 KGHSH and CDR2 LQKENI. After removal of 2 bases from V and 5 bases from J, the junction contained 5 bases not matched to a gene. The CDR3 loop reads CASSPDGTGVTEAFF. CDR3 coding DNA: TGTGCCAGCTCACCAGACGGGACAGGGGTAACTGAAGCTTTCTTT.

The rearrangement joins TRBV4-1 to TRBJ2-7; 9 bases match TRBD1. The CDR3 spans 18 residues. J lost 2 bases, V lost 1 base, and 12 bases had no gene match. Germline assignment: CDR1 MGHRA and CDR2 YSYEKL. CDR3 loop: CASSQADNTGGPPYEQYF. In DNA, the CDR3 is TGCGCCAGCAGCCAAGCTGATAATACAGGGGGCCCCCCCTACGAGCAGTACTTC.

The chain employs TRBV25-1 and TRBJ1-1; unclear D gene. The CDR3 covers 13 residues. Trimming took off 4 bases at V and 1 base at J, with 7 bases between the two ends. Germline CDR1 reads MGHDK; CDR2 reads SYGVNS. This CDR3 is CASSGTANTEAFF. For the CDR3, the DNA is TGTGCCAGCAGTGGAACAGCGAACACTGAAGCTTTCTTT.

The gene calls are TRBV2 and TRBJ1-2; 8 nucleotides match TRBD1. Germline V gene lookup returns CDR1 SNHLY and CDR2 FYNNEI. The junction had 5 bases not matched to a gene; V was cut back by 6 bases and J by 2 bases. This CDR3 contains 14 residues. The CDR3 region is CASRGTGPNYGYTF. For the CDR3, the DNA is TGTGCCAGCAGGGGGACAGGACCGAACTATGGCTACACCTTC.

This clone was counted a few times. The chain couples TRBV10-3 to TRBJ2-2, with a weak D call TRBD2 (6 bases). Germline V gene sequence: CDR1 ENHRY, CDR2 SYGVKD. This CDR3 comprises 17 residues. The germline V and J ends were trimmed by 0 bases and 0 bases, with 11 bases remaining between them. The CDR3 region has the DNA TGTGCCATCAGTGAGTCCCTGGGACTGCCGAACACCGGGGAGCTGTTTTTT. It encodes CAISESLGLPNTGELFF.

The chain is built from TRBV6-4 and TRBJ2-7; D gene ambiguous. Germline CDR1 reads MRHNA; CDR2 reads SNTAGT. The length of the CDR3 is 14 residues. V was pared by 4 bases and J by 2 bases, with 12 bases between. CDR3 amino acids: CASSVDYGAYEQYF. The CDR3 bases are TGTGCCAGCAGTGTAGATTACGGAGCCTACGAGCAGTACTTC.

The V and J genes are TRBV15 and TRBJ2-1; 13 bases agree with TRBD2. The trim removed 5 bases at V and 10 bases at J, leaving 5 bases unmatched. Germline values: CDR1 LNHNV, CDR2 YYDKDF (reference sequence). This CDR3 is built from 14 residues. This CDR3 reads CATSGTSGDVEQFF. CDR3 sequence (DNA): TGTGCCACCAGCGGGACTAGCGGGGACGTAGAGCAGTTCTTC.

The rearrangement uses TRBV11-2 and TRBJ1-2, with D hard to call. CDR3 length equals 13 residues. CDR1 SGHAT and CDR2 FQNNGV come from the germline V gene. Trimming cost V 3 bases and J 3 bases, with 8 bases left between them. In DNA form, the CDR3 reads TGTGCCAGCAGCTTCAGACAAGACTATGGCTACACCTTC. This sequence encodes CASSFRQDYGYTF.

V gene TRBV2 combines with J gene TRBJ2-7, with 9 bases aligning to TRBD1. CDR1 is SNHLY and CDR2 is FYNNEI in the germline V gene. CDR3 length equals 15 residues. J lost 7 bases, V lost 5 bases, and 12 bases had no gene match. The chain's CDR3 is CASSLTGGFSKEQYF. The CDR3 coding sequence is TGTGCCAGCAGTTTGACAGGGGGTTTCTCTAAGGAGCAGTACTTC.

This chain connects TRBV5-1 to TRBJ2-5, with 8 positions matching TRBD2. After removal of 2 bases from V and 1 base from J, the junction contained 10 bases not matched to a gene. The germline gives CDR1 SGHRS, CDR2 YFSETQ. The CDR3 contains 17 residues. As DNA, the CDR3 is TGCGCCAGCAGCTTAAACATAGCGGGACCTAGCCAAGAGACCCAGTACTTC. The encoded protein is CASSLNIAGPSQETQYF.

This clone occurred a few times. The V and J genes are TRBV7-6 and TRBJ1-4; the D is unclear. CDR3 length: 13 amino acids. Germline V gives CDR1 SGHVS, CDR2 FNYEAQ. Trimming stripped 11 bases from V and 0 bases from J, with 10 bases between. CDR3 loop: CASRRTTNEKLFF. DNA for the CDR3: TGTGCCTCGCGGAGAACAACTAATGAAAAACTGTTTTTT.